The 15 T cell receptor beta chains reported below all come from one sample, sequenced in a study of identical twins. Via MiXCR, TCRdb re-called the 5' RACE reads, giving one row per CDR3 protein. The sample includes around 1.7 million distinct CDR3 sequences, around 29% of them seen just once. Source material: cord blood. The receptor source for this set is a newborn girl in good health.

The chain uses TRBV5-1 and TRBJ1-1; no clear D gene. The germline CDR1 and CDR2 sequences are SGHRS and YFSETQ. CDR3 size: 13 residues. With 5 bases removed from V and 3 bases from J, the gap between germline ends came to 11 bases. CDR3 in DNA: TGCGCCAGCAGTTCGGGAGAGGACACTGAAGCTTTCTTT. It yields the protein CASSSGEDTEAFF. Based on the CDR3 plus reference TRBV5-1 and TRBJ1-1, the full variable domain is KAGVTQTPRYLIKTRGQQVTLSCSPISGHRSVSWYQQTPGQGLQFLFEYFSETQRNKGNFPGRFSGRQFSNSRSEMNVSTLELGDSALYLCASSSGEDTEAFFGQGTRLTVV.

This clonotype was detected a few times. V usage is TRBV7-2 and J usage is TRBJ1-5; TRBD1 might be the D (6 bases). This CDR3 has 16 residues. V lost 3 bases and J lost 0, with 12 bases in between. Germline CDR1 SGHTA, CDR2 FQGNSA. This CDR3 reads CASSFPGAHSNQPQHF. Written as DNA, the CDR3 is TGTGCCAGCAGCTTTCCGGGGGCGCATAGCAATCAGCCCCAGCATTTT.

This clonotype appeared many times. V and J are TRBV6-6 and TRBJ2-7; 11 nucleotides line up with TRBD2. CDR1 MNHNY and CDR2 SVGAGI come from the germline V gene (reference sequence). CDR3 size: 15 residues. V lost 5 bases to trimming and J lost 4 bases; unmatched junction nucleotides: 7. The CDR3 sequence is CASSPLAGGFYEQYF. The CDR3 bases are TGTGCCAGCAGTCCTCTAGCGGGGGGATTTTACGAGCAGTACTTC.

The rearrangement links TRBV20-1 to TRBJ2-7; no firm D call. V was pared by 7 bases and J by 0 bases, with 19 bases between. Germline loops: CDR1 DFQATT, CDR2 SNEGSKA (reference sequence). The length of the CDR3 is 15 residues. The CDR3 DNA reads as TGCAGTGTCCCATCACGGGCATCCCGCTCCTACGAGCAGTACTTC. It is translated as CSVPSRASRSYEQYF.

This clonotype has more than one count but fewer than ten. The genes are TRBV11-1 and TRBJ1-1; D is possibly TRBD1 (5 bases). The germline CDR1 and CDR2 sequences are SGHAT and FQDESV (reference sequence). This CDR3 has 13 residues. V lost 0 bases to trimming and J lost 10 bases, with 12 bases between them. This CDR3 is CASSLAPGRGAFF. Written as DNA, the CDR3 is TGTGCCAGCAGCTTAGCTCCGGGACGAGGAGCTTTCTTT.

This clonotype has just a few counts. The J gene is TRBJ2-2, the V gene TRBV12-3 or TRBV12-4; perhaps TRBD1 as D (5 bases). CDR3 length: 13 residues. Trimming pared 3 bases from V and 3 bases from J, leaving 5 bases between. The CDR3 nucleotides read TGTGCCAGCAGTTTGACAGACACCGGGGAGCTGTTTTTT. Protein product: CASSLTDTGELFF.

The chain links TRBV27 to TRBJ2-1, with TRBD1 as a possible D gene (6 bases). The CDR3 is made up of 14 amino acids. The V gene lost 5 bases and the J gene lost 12 bases, with 20 bases spanning the gap. Looked up from germline, CDR1 is MNHEY and CDR2 is SMNVEV (reference sequence). CDR3: CASSPRTVWDTQFF. The CDR3 DNA reads as TGTGCCAGCAGTCCCCGGACAGTTTGGGATACGCAGTTCTTC.

This chain links TRBV14 with TRBJ1-1; TRBD1 aligns across 7 bases. The CDR3 has 16 residues. V trimming: 2 bases; J trimming: 4 bases; junction bases outside the gene matches: 10. Germline values: CDR1 SGHDN, CDR2 FVKESK. CDR3 region: CASSQPPRQGLTEAFF. As DNA, the CDR3 is TGTGCCAGCAGCCAACCCCCCCGACAGGGACTCACTGAAGCTTTCTTT.

The chain uses TRBV7-2 and TRBJ1-2; tentative D call: TRBD1 (5 bases). V was clipped by 5 bases and J by 4 bases, with 17 bases between them. CDR3 length equals 15 residues. CDR1 and CDR2 (germline): SGHTA, FQGNSA. CDR3 sequence (DNA): TGTGCCAGCAGCCCCTCGAGTTCAAGGGGCTATGGCTACACCTTC. Residues: CASSPSSSRGYGYTF.

V is TRBV18 and J is TRBJ1-1, with D hard to call. Germline values: CDR1 KGHSH, CDR2 LQKENI. Trimming shortened V by 3 bases and J by 5 bases, and 10 bases separated the two germline ends. The CDR3 runs 13 residues. The CDR3: CASSPEGGTEAFF. The CDR3 DNA is TGTGCCAGCTCACCGGAGGGTGGGACTGAAGCTTTCTTT.

J is TRBJ2-7 and V is TRBV20-1, with 8 bases identical to TRBD2. Germline CDR1 and CDR2: DFQATT and SNEGSKA (reference sequence). V was pared by 4 bases and J by 2 bases, with 4 bases of the junction left unmatched. This CDR3 is built from 13 residues. The CDR3 protein is CSANYGGAYEQYF. In DNA, the CDR3 is TGCAGTGCTAATTACGGGGGGGCCTACGAGCAGTACTTC.

The chain employs TRBV18 and TRBJ2-1, with 11 bases matching TRBD2. CDR1 KGHSH and CDR2 LQKENI come from the germline V gene. With V trimmed by 3 bases and J by 4 bases, 5 bases remained unmatched. CDR3 length: 16 residues. The DNA of the CDR3 is TGTGCCAGCTCACCGATAACTAGCGGGGGTTACAATGAGCAGTTCTTC. It codes for CASSPITSGGYNEQFF.

The V and J genes are TRBV7-8 and TRBJ2-7; D possibly uses TRBD1 or TRBD2 (7 bases each). V was clipped by 1 base and J by 3 bases, with 16 bases between them. The CDR3 covers 16 residues. Germline V lookup: CDR1 SGHVS, CDR2 FQNEAQ. The CDR3 spells CASSLGAGWTGYEQYF. The CDR3 nucleotides are TGTGCCAGCAGCTTAGGAGCGGGATGGACAGGCTACGAGCAGTACTTC.

A few counts support this clonotype. The chain recombines TRBV6-6 with TRBJ1-1; D is undetermined. Deletions cut 2 bases from V and 8 bases from J, with 15 bases between. Germline CDR1 MNHNY, CDR2 SVGAGI (reference sequence). This CDR3 is built from 14 residues. CDR3 loop: CASSYVGAGREAFF. The CDR3 coding sequence is TGTGCCAGCAGTTACGTTGGTGCGGGGAGGGAAGCTTTCTTT.

The V gene is TRBV24-1, the J gene TRBJ2-2; D unclear. Germline loops: CDR1 KGHDR, CDR2 SFDVKD. Trimming left V 5 bases short and J 5 bases short, with 11 bases between. This CDR3 is 14 amino acids long. The CDR3 nucleotides are TGTGCCACCAGTGCTGGCAGATTAACCGGGGAGCTGTTTTTT. Its protein is CATSAGRLTGELFF.